The 14 T cell receptor beta chains below come from one sample, sequenced in a study of shared clonotypes between healthy human individuals. Profiled with immunoSEQ multiplex PCR; TCRdb holds only in-frame clones, not every one. The sample has 2 million to 2.5 million clones; 92% are singletons. Material: naive CD4+ T cells from PBMCs. Described subset: CD45RA+ positively selected. The receptors shown here come from a man aged 18 to 30 in good health. Some clones in this sample may be carry-over from other donors' samples.

The V and J genes are TRBV5-1 and TRBJ2-5; 8 bases are a match to TRBD1. V was clipped by 5 bases and J by 5 bases; unmatched bases: 8. The CDR3 extends over 14 amino acids. From germline, CDR1 is SGHRS and CDR2 YFSETQ. CDR3 amino acids: CASSPRTGWETQYF. For the CDR3, the DNA is TGCGCCAGCAGTCCCAGGACAGGGTGGGAGACCCAGTACTTC.

This clone was picked up one time. The chain recombines TRBV11-2 with TRBJ2-1; TRBD2 matches 13 bases. The germline V gene encodes CDR1 SGHAT and CDR2 FQNNGV. The CDR3 loop spans 14 amino acids. V trimming: 5 bases; J trimming: 10 bases; junction bases outside the gene matches: 5. CDR3 DNA: TGTGCCAGCAGCCCCTGGACTAGCGGGAGCGAGCAGTTCTTC. Its protein is CASSPWTSGSEQFF. Supplemented by reference TRBV11-2 and TRBJ2-1, the full variable domain reads EAGVAQSPRYKIIEKRQSVAFWCNPISGHATLYWYQQILGQGPKLLIQFQNNGVVDDSQLPKDRFSAERLKGVDSTLKIQPAKLEDSAVYLCASSPWTSGSEQFFGPGTRLTVL.

V and J are TRBV6-1 and TRBJ1-2; 9 bases fit TRBD1. V gave up 6 bases and J gave up 2 bases; unmatched junction bases: 1. Germline-derived CDR1 and CDR2 are MNHNS and SASEGT. The length of the CDR3 is 13 residues. The CDR3 protein is CASSDRGNYGYTF. CDR3 nucleotides: TGTGCCAGCAGCGACAGGGGGAACTATGGCTACACCTTC.

Note on this clone: Sequence at one end of the junction differs from germline and may be a read error. V and J are TRBV5-4 and TRBJ2-7; D perhaps matches TRBD2 (5 bases). CDR1 and CDR2 (germline): SGHNT, YYREEE (reference sequence). The CDR3 runs to 15 residues. The CDR3 loop is CTSSGGDSSSYEQYF. CDR3 bases: TGTACCAGCAGCGGAGGCGACTCTAGCTCCTACGAGCAGTACTTC.

The chain links TRBV5-1 to TRBJ2-1; D possibly corresponds to TRBD2 (5 bases). Trimming left V 0 bases short and J 9 bases short, with 16 bases between. CDR3 length: 15 amino acids. From germline, CDR1 is SGHRS and CDR2 YFSETQ. CDR3 nucleotides: TGCGCCAGCAGCTTGGTGGCGGGTTTGTTTAGTGAGCAGTTCTTC. This encodes CASSLVAGLFSEQFF.

This clone has only one observation. The rearrangement joins TRBV9 to TRBJ2-5; D is perhaps TRBD1 or TRBD2 (6 bases each). Trimming removed 3 bases from V and 0 bases from J, with 12 bases in between. Germline assignment: CDR1 SGDLS and CDR2 YYNGEE. CDR3 length equals 15 residues. This CDR3 reads CASSGKGGHQETQYF. The CDR3 DNA reads as TGTGCCAGCAGCGGCAAAGGGGGGCACCAAGAGACCCAGTACTTC. The full variable domain, completed using reference TRBV9 and TRBJ2-5, is DSGVTQTPKHLITATGQRVTLRCSPRSGDLSVYWYQQSLDQGLQFLIQYYNGEERAKGNILERFSAQQFPDLHSELNLSSLELGDSALYFCASSGKGGHQETQYFGPGTRLLVL.

V is TRBV15 and J is TRBJ1-1, with 7 bases aligning to TRBD1. CDR3 length: 15 amino acids. Germline CDR1 reads LNHNV; CDR2 reads YYDKDF (reference sequence). With 0 bases clipped from V and 8 bases from J, the junction kept 9 bases outside the gene matches. The CDR3 protein is CATSRERVGTVEAFF. CDR3 coding DNA: TGTGCCACCAGCAGAGAAAGGGTGGGGACAGTCGAAGCTTTCTTT. The full variable domain, with the rest looked up from reference TRBV15 and TRBJ1-1, is DAMVIQNPRYQVTQFGKPVTLSCSQTLNHNVMYWYQQKSSQAPKLLFHYYDKDFNNEADTPDNFQSRRPNTSFCFLDIRSPGLGDTAMYLCATSRERVGTVEAFFGQGTRLTVV.

The chain is built from TRBV4-1 and TRBJ1-5; no clear D gene. CDR1 and CDR2 from the germline V gene are MGHRA and YSYEKL. CDR3 length equals 13 residues. V was trimmed by 1 base and J by 7 bases, leaving 8 bases between them. CDR3 DNA: TGCGCCAGCAGCCAAGGTGGCAGGCAGCCCCAGCATTTT. It codes for CASSQGGRQPQHF.

V and J are TRBV7-7 and TRBJ2-3; D unresolved. Per the germline V gene, CDR1 is SSHAT and CDR2 is FNYEAQ (reference sequence). The CDR3 is 13 amino acids. The V end lost 0 bases, the J end lost 5 bases, and 6 bases lay between the germline ends. CDR3 sequence reads: CASSLARGDTQYF. The CDR3 DNA is TGTGCCAGCAGCTTAGCCCGTGGAGATACGCAGTATTTT.

The chain recombines TRBV6-5 with TRBJ2-1, with 11 bases that match TRBD1. The CDR3 spans 14 residues. The V and J ends lost 6 bases and 6 bases, in that order; junction bases with no gene match: 4. Germline V gives CDR1 MNHEY, CDR2 SVGAGI. The DNA for the CDR3 is TGTGCCAGCAGACGGGACAGGGGGGTCAATGAGCAGTTCTTC. This codes for CASRRDRGVNEQFF.

This clone has a single count. This sequence joins TRBV11-2 and TRBJ2-7, with TRBD2 identical over 7 bases. The ends lost 0 bases at V and 9 bases at J; junction bases unmatched: 8. This CDR3 region has 14 residues. Germline assignment: CDR1 SGHAT and CDR2 FQNNGV. The CDR3 DNA is TGTGCCAGCAGCTTAGATGGCGGGAGCGTTGGGCAGTACTTC. Its translation: CASSLDGGSVGQYF.

V gene TRBV10-3 combines with J gene TRBJ2-7; D possibly uses TRBD1 or TRBD2 (5 bases each). Per the germline V gene, CDR1 is ENHRY and CDR2 is SYGVKD. V was cut by 2 bases and J by 1 base, with 12 bases left in between. The CDR3 has 15 residues. CDR3 sequence: CAISEGTRNSYEQYF. CDR3 in DNA: TGTGCCATCAGTGAGGGGACGCGAAATTCCTACGAGCAGTACTTC.

On this clone: Distinct nucleotide sequences in the sample also encode this CDR3. The J gene is TRBJ2-5, the V gene TRBV20-1; unclear D gene. This CDR3 comprises 10 residues. The germline gives CDR1 DFQATT, CDR2 SNEGSKA (reference sequence). The germline V and J ends were trimmed by 3 bases and 4 bases, with 3 bases remaining between them. The DNA for the CDR3 is TGCAGTGCTAGGAGAGAGACCCAGTACTTC. Its translation: CSARRETQYF.

The DNA for the CDR3 is TGCGCCAGCAGCGTCGATAGCGGGAGCTACAATGAGCAGTTCTTC. Amino acid sequence: CASSVDSGSYNEQFF. The chain is built from TRBV5-1 and TRBJ2-1, with TRBD2 identical over 9 bases. The ends lost 4 bases at V and 3 bases at J; junction bases unmatched: 5. Germline values: CDR1 SGHRS, CDR2 YFSETQ. This CDR3 is 15 amino acids long.